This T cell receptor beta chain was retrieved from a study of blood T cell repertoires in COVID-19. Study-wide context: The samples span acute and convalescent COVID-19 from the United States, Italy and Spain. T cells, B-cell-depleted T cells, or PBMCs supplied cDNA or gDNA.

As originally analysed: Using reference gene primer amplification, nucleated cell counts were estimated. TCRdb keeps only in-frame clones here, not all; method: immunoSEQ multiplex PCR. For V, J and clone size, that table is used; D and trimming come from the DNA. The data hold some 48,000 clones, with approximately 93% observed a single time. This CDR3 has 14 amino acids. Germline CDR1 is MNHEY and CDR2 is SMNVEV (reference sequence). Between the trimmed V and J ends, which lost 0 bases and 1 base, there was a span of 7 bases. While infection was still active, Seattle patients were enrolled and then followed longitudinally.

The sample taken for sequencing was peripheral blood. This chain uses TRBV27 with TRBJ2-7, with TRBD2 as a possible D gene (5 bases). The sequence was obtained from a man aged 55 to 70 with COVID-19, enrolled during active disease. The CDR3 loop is CASSLSRASYEQYF. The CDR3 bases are TGTGCCAGCAGTTTATCGAGGGCTTCCTACGAGCAGTACTTC.